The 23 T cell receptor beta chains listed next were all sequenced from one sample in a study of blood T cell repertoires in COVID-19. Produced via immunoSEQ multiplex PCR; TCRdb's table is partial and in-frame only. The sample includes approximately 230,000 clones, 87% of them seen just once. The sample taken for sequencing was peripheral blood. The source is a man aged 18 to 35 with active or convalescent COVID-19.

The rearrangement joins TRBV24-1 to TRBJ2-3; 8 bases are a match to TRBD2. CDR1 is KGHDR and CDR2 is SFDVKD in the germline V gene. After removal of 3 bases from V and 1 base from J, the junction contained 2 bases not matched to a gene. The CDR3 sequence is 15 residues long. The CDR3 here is CATSDTGGGTDTQYF. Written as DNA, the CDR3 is TGTGCCACCAGTGATACCGGGGGGGGCACAGATACGCAGTATTTT.

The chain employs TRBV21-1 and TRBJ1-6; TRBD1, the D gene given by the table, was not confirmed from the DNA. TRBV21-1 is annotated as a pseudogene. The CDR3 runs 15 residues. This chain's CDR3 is CTNPGQSSYNSPLHF. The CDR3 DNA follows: TGCACTAACCCGGGACAGAGCTCCTATAATTCACCCCTCCACTTT.

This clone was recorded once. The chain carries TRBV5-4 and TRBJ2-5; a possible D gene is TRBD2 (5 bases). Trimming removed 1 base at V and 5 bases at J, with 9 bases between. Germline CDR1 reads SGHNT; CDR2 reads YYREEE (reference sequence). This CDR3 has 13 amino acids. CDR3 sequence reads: CASSLLGVETQYF. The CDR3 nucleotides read TGTGCCAGCAGCTTGCTGGGAGTGGAGACCCAGTACTTC.

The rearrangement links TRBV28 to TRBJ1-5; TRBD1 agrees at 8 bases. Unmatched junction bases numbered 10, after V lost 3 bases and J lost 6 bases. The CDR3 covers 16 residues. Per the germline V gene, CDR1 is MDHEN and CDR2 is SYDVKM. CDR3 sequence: CASSFGTGIAFQPQHF. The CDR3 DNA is TGTGCCAGCAGTTTTGGGACAGGCATAGCTTTTCAGCCCCAGCATTTT.

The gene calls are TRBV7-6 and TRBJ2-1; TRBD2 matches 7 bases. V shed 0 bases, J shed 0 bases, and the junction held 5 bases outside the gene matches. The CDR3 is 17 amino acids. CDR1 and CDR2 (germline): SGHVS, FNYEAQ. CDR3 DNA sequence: TGTGCCAGCAGCTTAGCTGCTAGCGGCAGCTCCTACAATGAGCAGTTCTTC. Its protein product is CASSLAASGSSYNEQFF. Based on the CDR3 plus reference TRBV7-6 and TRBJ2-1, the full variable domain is GAGVSQSPRYKVTKRGQDVALRCDPISGHVSLYWYRQALGQGPEFLTYFNYEAQQDKSGLPNDRFSAERPEGSISTLTIQRTEQRDSAMYRCASSLAASGSSYNEQFFGPGTRLTVL.

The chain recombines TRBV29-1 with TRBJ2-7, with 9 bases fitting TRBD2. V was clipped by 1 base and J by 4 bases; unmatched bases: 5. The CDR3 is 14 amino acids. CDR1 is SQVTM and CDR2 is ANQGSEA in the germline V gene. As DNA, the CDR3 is TGCAGCGTTGAAGGGTCTAGCGGGGATTACGAGCAGTACTTC. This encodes CSVEGSSGDYEQYF.

The CDR3 region is CASGPGALSNQPQHF. The CDR3 region has the DNA TGTGCCAGCGGCCCAGGGGCCCTTAGCAATCAGCCCCAGCATTTT. This rearrangement joins TRBV6-5 to TRBJ1-5; D possibly corresponds to TRBD1 (6 bases). CDR1 MNHEY and CDR2 SVGAGI come from the germline V gene. Trimming removed 8 bases at V and 0 bases at J, with 14 bases between. The CDR3 is made up of 15 amino acids.

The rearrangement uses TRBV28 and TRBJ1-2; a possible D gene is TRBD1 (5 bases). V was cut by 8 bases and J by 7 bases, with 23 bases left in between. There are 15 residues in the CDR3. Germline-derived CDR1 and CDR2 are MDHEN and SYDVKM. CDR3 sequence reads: CASLGGGRALGGYTF. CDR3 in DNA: TGTGCCAGCCTTGGGGGAGGGCGGGCCCTGGGTGGCTACACCTTC.

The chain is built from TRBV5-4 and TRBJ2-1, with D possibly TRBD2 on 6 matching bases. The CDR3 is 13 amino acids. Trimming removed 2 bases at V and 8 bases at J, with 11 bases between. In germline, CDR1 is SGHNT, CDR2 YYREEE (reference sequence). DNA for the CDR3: TGTGCCAGCAGCTTTGCGGGGTCCCATGAGCAGTTCTTC. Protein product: CASSFAGSHEQFF. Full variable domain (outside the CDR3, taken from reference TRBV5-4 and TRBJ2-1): ETGVTQSPTHLIKTRGQQVTLRCSSQSGHNTVSWYQQALGQGPQFIFQYYREEENGRGNFPPRFSGLQFPNYSSELNVNALELDDSALYLCASSFAGSHEQFFGPGTRLTVL.

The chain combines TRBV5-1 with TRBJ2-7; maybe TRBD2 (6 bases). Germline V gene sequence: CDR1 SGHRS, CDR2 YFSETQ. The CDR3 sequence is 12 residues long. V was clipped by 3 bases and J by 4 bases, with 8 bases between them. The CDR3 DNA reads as TGCGCCAGCAGCTCGGGAGTTTACGAGCAGTACTTC. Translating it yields CASSSGVYEQYF.

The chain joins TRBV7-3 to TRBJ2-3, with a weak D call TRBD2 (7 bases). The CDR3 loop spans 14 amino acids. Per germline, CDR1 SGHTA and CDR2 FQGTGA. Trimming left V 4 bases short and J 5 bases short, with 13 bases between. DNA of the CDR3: TGTGCCAGCAGCTCACGGGGGGCGGAAGATACGCAGTATTTT. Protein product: CASSSRGAEDTQYF.

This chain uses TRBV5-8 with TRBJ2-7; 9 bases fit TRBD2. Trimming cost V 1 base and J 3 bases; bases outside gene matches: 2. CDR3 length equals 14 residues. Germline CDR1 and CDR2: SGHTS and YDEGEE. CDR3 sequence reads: CASSLLAGHYEQYF. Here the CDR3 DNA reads TGTGCCAGCAGCTTGCTAGCGGGACACTACGAGCAGTACTTC.

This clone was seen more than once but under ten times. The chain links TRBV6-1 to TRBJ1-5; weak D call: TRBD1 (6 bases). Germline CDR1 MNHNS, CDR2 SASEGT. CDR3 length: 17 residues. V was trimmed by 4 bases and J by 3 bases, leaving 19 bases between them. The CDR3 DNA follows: TGTGCCAGCAGTGCCGCCGTCCGGGGGGCTACCAATCAGCCCCAGCATTTT. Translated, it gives CASSAAVRGATNQPQHF.

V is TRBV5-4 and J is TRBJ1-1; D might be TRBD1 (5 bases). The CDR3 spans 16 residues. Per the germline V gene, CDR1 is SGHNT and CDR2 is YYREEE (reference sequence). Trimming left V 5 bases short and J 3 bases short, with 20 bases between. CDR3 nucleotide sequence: TGTGCCAGCAGTCCTGGGGGGGTGATTTCGGACACTGAAGCTTTCTTT. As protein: CASSPGGVISDTEAFF.

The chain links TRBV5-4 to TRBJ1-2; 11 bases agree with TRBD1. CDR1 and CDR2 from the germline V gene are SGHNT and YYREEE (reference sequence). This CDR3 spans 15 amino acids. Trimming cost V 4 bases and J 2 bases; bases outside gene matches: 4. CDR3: CASSRGTGGNYGYTF. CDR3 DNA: TGTGCCAGCAGCAGGGGGACAGGGGGAAACTATGGCTACACCTTC.

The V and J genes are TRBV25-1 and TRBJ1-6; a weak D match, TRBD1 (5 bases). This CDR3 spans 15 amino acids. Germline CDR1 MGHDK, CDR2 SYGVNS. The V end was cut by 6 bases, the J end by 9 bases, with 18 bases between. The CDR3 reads CASREGPDISSPLHF. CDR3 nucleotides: TGTGCCAGCAGGGAGGGCCCGGACATATCTTCACCCCTCCACTTT.

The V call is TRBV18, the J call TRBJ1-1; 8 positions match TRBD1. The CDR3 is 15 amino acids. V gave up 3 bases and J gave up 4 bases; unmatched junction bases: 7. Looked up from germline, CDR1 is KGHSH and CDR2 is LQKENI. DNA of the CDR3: TGTGCCAGCTCACCCTCCAGGGGGCGTATCACTGAAGCTTTCTTT. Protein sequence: CASSPSRGRITEAFF. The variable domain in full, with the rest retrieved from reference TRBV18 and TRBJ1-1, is NAGVMQNPRHLVRRRGQEARLRCSPMKGHSHVYWYRQLPEEGLKFMVYLQKENIIDESGMPKERFSAEFPKEGPSILRIQQVVRGDSAAYFCASSPSRGRITEAFFGQGTRLTVV.

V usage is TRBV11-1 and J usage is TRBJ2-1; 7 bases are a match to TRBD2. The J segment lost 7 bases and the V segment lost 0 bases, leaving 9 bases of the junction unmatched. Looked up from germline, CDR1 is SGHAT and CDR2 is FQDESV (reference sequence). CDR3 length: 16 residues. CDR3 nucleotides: TGTGCCAGCAGCTTAGCCGGGACTAAATTGAGGAATGAGCAGTTCTTC. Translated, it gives CASSLAGTKLRNEQFF.

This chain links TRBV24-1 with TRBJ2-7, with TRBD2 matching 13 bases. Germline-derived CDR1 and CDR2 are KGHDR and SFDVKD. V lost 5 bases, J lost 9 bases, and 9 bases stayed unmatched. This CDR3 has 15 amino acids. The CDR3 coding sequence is TGTGCCACCAGTGCCCCCCGACTAGCGGGAGGTCGGCAGTACTTC. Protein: CATSAPRLAGGRQYF.

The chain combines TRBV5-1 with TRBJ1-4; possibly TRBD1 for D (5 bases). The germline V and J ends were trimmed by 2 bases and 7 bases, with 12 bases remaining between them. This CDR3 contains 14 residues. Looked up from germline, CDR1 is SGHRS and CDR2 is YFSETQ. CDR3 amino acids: CASSFGGVGEKLFF. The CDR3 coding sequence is TGCGCCAGCAGCTTCGGGGGAGTGGGTGAAAAACTGTTTTTT.

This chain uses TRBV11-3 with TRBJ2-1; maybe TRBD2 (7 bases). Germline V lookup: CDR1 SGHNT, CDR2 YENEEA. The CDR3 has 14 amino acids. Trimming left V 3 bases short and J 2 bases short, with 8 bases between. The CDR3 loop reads CASSFGGPYNEQFF. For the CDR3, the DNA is TGTGCCAGCAGCTTCGGGGGGCCCTACAATGAGCAGTTCTTC.

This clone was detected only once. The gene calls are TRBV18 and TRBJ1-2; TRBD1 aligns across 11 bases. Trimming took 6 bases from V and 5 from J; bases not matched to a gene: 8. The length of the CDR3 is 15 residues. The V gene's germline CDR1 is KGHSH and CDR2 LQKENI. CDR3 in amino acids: CASSRTGGLIYGYTF. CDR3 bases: TGTGCCAGCTCGCGGACAGGGGGCTTGATTTATGGCTACACCTTC.

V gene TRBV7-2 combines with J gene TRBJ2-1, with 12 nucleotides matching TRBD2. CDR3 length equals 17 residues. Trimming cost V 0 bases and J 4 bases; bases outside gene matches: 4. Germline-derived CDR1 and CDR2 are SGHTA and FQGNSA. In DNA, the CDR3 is TGTGCCAGCAGCTTAGCGGTACTAGCGGGGGGTTACAATGAGCAGTTCTTC. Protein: CASSLAVLAGGYNEQFF.